Each of the 16 T cell receptor beta chains below was sequenced from the same sample in a study of blood T cell repertoires in COVID-19. Here immunoSEQ multiplex PCR was the method, and the copy in TCRdb shows in-frame clones only, minus some. This sample yields about 210,000 clones, of which less than 85% are seen a single time; over 6.5% belongs to the top ten. Sequencing used peripheral blood. The receptors originated from an elderly woman with COVID-19, enrolled during active disease.

The chain employs TRBV6-5 and TRBJ2-7; a weak D match, TRBD2 (5 bases). V lost 3 bases, J lost 3 bases, and 12 bases lay in between. Germline CDR1 MNHEY, CDR2 SVGAGI. The CDR3 length is 14 residues. The CDR3 sequence is CASSYQRRFYEQYF. The CDR3 bases are TGTGCCAGCAGTTATCAGCGGAGATTCTACGAGCAGTACTTC.

V is TRBV5-1 and J is TRBJ2-5; 8 bases line up with TRBD1. The germline gives CDR1 SGHRS, CDR2 YFSETQ. The CDR3 sequence is 16 residues long. Trimming at V came to 0 bases and at J to 4 bases, leaving 8 bases not matched to a gene. The CDR3 loop reads CASSLGDSTGGETQYF. The CDR3 DNA reads TGCGCCAGCAGCTTGGGGGACTCCACAGGGGGAGAGACCCAGTACTTC.

V and J are TRBV18 and TRBJ1-2; 8 bases map to TRBD1. The CDR3 runs 14 residues. Germline values: CDR1 KGHSH, CDR2 LQKENI. After removal of 2 bases from V and 6 bases from J, the junction contained 5 bases not matched to a gene. The CDR3 loop is CASSPTRQGNGYTF. For the CDR3, the DNA is TGTGCCAGCTCACCAACAAGACAGGGGAATGGCTACACCTTC.

The J gene is TRBJ2-7, the V gene TRBV10-2; D unresolved. Trimming took 2 bases from V and 4 from J, leaving 6 bases between them. This CDR3 has 12 residues. Per germline, CDR1 WSHSY and CDR2 SAAADI. The CDR3 sequence: CASSEATYEQYF. The CDR3 DNA reads TGCGCCAGCAGTGAGGCTACTTACGAGCAGTACTTC.

In nucleotides, the CDR3 is TGTGCCACTTACAGGTGGCCCCCGAGCGACGAGCAGTACTTC. Residues: CATYRWPPSDEQYF. This rearrangement joins TRBV28 to TRBJ2-7; D possibly corresponds to TRBD1 (5 bases). Germline values: CDR1 MDHEN, CDR2 SYDVKM. Trimming took 10 bases from V and 5 from J, leaving 21 bases between them. This CDR3 spans 14 amino acids.

The J gene is TRBJ1-2, the V gene TRBV9; no clear D. The ends were cut back, 4 bases at V and 7 bases at J, with 11 bases in the middle. Germline V gene data show CDR1 as SGDLS and CDR2 as YYNGEE. CDR3 length equals 12 residues. The CDR3 nucleotides read TGTGCCAGCAGCCCCTTCGGCGGTGGCTACACCTTC. It encodes CASSPFGGGYTF.

This chain joins TRBV4-1 and TRBJ2-5; D is perhaps TRBD1 (6 bases). Germline V gives CDR1 MGHRA, CDR2 YSYEKL. V lost 4 bases, J lost 2 bases, and 11 bases lay in between. This CDR3 has 14 amino acids. Written as DNA, the CDR3 is TGCGCCAGCAGCCGACAGGAGATGCAAGAGACCCAGTACTTC. Protein product: CASSRQEMQETQYF.

The rearrangement joins TRBV5-5 to TRBJ1-1, with TRBD1 as a possible D gene (6 bases). The V end was cut by 0 bases, the J end by 11 bases, with 11 bases between. This CDR3 has 12 residues. CDR1 and CDR2 from the germline V gene are SGHKS and YYEKEE (reference sequence). The CDR3 spells CASSLEDRRAFF. The CDR3 bases are TGTGCCAGCAGCTTGGAAGACAGGAGGGCTTTCTTT.

The DNA for the CDR3 is TGTGCCACCCGAGGTCTCGGGGAAAATTCACCCCTCCACTTT. Its translation is CATRGLGENSPLHF. The chain combines TRBV3-1 (or the pseudogene TRBV3-2) with TRBJ1-6; D remains ambiguous. Germline CDR1 and CDR2: LGHDT and YNNKEL (reference sequence). Trimming removed 10 bases from V and 7 bases from J, with 17 bases in between. CDR3 length equals 14 residues.

The chain uses TRBV3-1 (or the pseudogene TRBV3-2) and TRBJ2-3, with D possibly being TRBD2 (6 bases). Trimming cost V 1 base and J 9 bases, with 11 bases left between them. This CDR3 contains 13 residues. From germline, CDR1 is LGHDT and CDR2 YNNKEL (reference sequence). CDR3 residues: CASSQGERGTQYF. In DNA form, the CDR3 reads TGTGCCAGCAGCCAAGGGGAACGGGGGACGCAGTATTTT.

This sequence joins TRBV28 and TRBJ2-7, with TRBD2 identical over 11 bases. V lost 2 bases, J lost 3 bases, and 0 bases stayed unmatched. CDR3 length equals 14 residues. Germline CDR1 reads MDHEN; CDR2 reads SYDVKM. CDR3 coding DNA: TGTGCCAGCAGTTTACTAGCGGGAGGCTACGAGCAGTACTTC. Translating it yields CASSLLAGGYEQYF.

V usage is TRBV13 and J usage is TRBJ2-1; D not resolved. CDR1 and CDR2 from the germline V gene are PRHDT and FYEKMQ (reference sequence). This CDR3 spans 15 amino acids. Trimming removed 5 bases at V and 9 bases at J, with 20 bases between. The DNA for the CDR3 is TGTGCCAGCAGCCCATCCCCCGGTGGTACGTTTGAGCAGTTCTTC. Translating it yields CASSPSPGGTFEQFF.

The chain couples TRBV5-1 to TRBJ2-3; 8 nucleotides agree with TRBD1. The V gene end was trimmed by 3 bases and the J gene end by 2 bases; junction bases not matched to a gene: 11. Germline V lookup: CDR1 SGHRS, CDR2 YFSETQ. The CDR3 is 17 residues long. CDR3 region: CASSSYPPGQVTDTQYF. CDR3 bases: TGCGCCAGCAGCTCCTACCCCCCGGGACAGGTCACAGATACGCAGTATTTT.

The J gene is TRBJ2-1, the V gene TRBV3-1 (or the pseudogene TRBV3-2), with unresolved D. Germline V gives CDR1 LGHDT, CDR2 YNNKEL (reference sequence). This CDR3 spans 12 amino acids. V lost 2 bases to trimming and J lost 9 bases, with 8 bases between them. CDR3 in DNA: TGTGCCAGCAGCCAATTTAGCACTGAGCAGTTCTTC. Its protein is CASSQFSTEQFF.

This clone was seen once. The chain has TRBV13 and TRBJ1-2; 8 nucleotides align to TRBD1. J lost 8 bases, V lost 4 bases, and 3 bases had no gene match. The CDR3 is made up of 12 amino acids. CDR1 is PRHDT, CDR2 FYEKMQ, per germline (reference sequence). The chain's CDR3 is CASSSRQGGYTF. The CDR3 coding sequence is TGTGCCAGCAGCTCCAGACAGGGGGGCTACACCTTC.

This clone came up once. The chain has TRBV6-6 and TRBJ2-2, with 9 positions matching TRBD1. Looked up from germline, CDR1 is MNHNY and CDR2 is SVGAGI (reference sequence). V lost 10 bases and J lost 6; bases outside the gene matches: 6. This CDR3 comprises 13 residues. DNA for the CDR3: TGTGCCACAAAATACAGGGGGCCCGGGGAGCTGTTTTTT. Encoded protein: CATKYRGPGELFF.